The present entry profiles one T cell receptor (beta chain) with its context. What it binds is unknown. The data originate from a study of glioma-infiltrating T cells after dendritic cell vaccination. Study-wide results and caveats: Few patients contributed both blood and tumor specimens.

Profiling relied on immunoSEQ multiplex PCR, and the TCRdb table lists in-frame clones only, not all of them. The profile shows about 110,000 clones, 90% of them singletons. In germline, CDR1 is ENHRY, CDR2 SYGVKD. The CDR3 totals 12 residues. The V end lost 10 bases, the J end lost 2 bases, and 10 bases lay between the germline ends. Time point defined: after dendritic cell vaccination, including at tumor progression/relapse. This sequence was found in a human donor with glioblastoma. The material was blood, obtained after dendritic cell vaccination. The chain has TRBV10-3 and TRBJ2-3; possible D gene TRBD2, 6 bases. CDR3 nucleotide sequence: TGTGCCACGGGGGAATTCACAGATACGCAGTATTTT. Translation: CATGEFTDTQYF.